Following are 32 T cell receptor beta chains from one sample sequenced in a study of shared T cell receptors in the human thymus. Assay: immunoSEQ multiplex PCR; the TCRdb copy retains only in-frame clones and omits some. The repertoire consists of about 610,000 clones, with roughly 88% occurring once and the leading ten covering around 0.01%. This sample was shared with a second study, whose subject was human thymus T cells.

The sample was thymocytes. These receptors were obtained from a boy less than two years old with a congenital heart defect.

V and J are TRBV2 and TRBJ1-5, with unresolved D. This CDR3 has 14 residues. Between the trimmed V and J ends, which lost 7 bases and 3 bases, there was a span of 13 bases. Germline V lookup: CDR1 SNHLY, CDR2 FYNNEI. CDR3 coding DNA: TGTGCCAGCAAGGTTGACATCCTCAATCAGCCCCAGCATTTT. This encodes CASKVDILNQPQHF. The whole variable domain, remainder taken from reference TRBV2 and TRBJ1-5, is EPEVTQTPSHQVTQMGQEVILRCVPISNHLYFYWYRQILGQKVEFLVSFYNNEISEKSEIFDDQFSVERPDGSNFTLKIRSTKLEDSAMYFCASKVDILNQPQHFGDGTRLSIL.

The chain recombines TRBV14 with TRBJ2-7; 7 nucleotides agree with TRBD2. With 5 bases clipped from V and 2 bases from J, the junction kept 9 bases outside the gene matches. CDR1 SGHDN and CDR2 FVKESK come from the germline V gene. This CDR3 region has 15 residues. DNA for the CDR3: TGTGCCAGCAGCGCCCAACCGGGGAGGGCCTACGAGCAGTACTTC. This codes for CASSAQPGRAYEQYF.

V and J are TRBV7-6 and TRBJ1-1; TRBD1 might be the D (6 bases). The CDR3 covers 15 residues. Deletions cut 1 base from V and 1 base from J, with 10 bases between. CDR1 is SGHVS and CDR2 is FNYEAQ in the germline V gene. CDR3 coding DNA: TGTGCCAGCAGCTTAGAGGGGGTCAAGAACACTGAAGCTTTCTTT. Protein sequence: CASSLEGVKNTEAFF. Combining the CDR3 with reference TRBV7-6 and TRBJ1-1 gives the whole variable domain GAGVSQSPRYKVTKRGQDVALRCDPISGHVSLYWYRQALGQGPEFLTYFNYEAQQDKSGLPNDRFSAERPEGSISTLTIQRTEQRDSAMYRCASSLEGVKNTEAFFGQGTRLTVV.

CDR3 loop: CASSIGQGVVYEQYF. CDR3 DNA sequence: TGTGCCAGTAGTATAGGACAGGGAGTAGTCTACGAGCAGTACTTC. The chain carries TRBV19 and TRBJ2-7, with TRBD1 identical over 7 bases. Trimming cost V 1 base and J 3 bases; bases outside gene matches: 6. Germline V gives CDR1 LNHDA, CDR2 SQIVND (reference sequence). The CDR3 totals 15 residues.

CDR3: CASSLRHRGPLEQYF. Written as DNA, the CDR3 is TGTGCCAGCAGCTTGCGCCACAGGGGGCCCTTAGAGCAGTACTTC. The chain uses TRBV5-4 and TRBJ2-7; TRBD1 agrees at 9 bases. CDR3 length: 15 amino acids. Germline lookup yields CDR1 SGHNT and CDR2 YYREEE (reference sequence). J lost 7 bases, V lost 1 base, and 9 bases had no gene match.

This clone was detected only once. CDR3 sequence reads: CASSLSAEASGKNIQYF. The CDR3 DNA reads TGTGCCAGCAGTTTATCTGCCGAGGCTAGCGGCAAAAACATTCAGTACTTC. V usage is TRBV27 and J usage is TRBJ2-4; 7 nucleotides agree with TRBD2. V shed 0 bases, J shed 3 bases, and the junction held 8 bases outside the gene matches. The CDR3 is 17 residues long. In germline, CDR1 is MNHEY, CDR2 SMNVEV (reference sequence).

This clone was recorded a few times. The chain employs TRBV14 and TRBJ2-1; D is unresolved. V lost 1 base and J 0 bases, leaving 7 bases between the germline ends. The CDR3 covers 15 residues. The germline V gene encodes CDR1 SGHDN and CDR2 FVKESK. The CDR3 sequence: CASSQGSSSYNEQFF. CDR3 bases: TGTGCCAGCAGCCAAGGATCCAGCTCCTACAATGAGCAGTTCTTC. Full variable domain (missing parts from reference TRBV14 and TRBJ2-1): EAGVTQFPSHSVIEKGQTVTLRCDPISGHDNLYWYRRVMGKEIKFLLHFVKESKQDESGMPNNRFLAERTGGTYSTLKVQPAELEDSGVYFCASSQGSSSYNEQFFGPGTRLTVL.

This chain joins TRBV27 and TRBJ2-2, with D tentatively TRBD1 (6 bases). There are 15 residues in the CDR3. Trimming cost V 6 bases and J 0 bases, with 11 bases left between them. Per the germline V gene, CDR1 is MNHEY and CDR2 is SMNVEV (reference sequence). CDR3 nucleotides: TGTGCCAGCAGACCCGGGACAACGAACACCGGGGAGCTGTTTTTT. Its protein is CASRPGTTNTGELFF.

This sequence joins TRBV11-2 and TRBJ2-5; 10 nucleotides align to TRBD2. The J segment lost 3 bases and the V segment lost 5 bases, leaving 9 bases of the junction unmatched. The CDR3 has 16 amino acids. Looked up from germline, CDR1 is SGHAT and CDR2 is FQNNGV. This chain's CDR3 is CASSHRLAGPKETQYF. For the CDR3, the DNA is TGTGCCAGCAGCCATAGACTAGCGGGCCCCAAAGAGACCCAGTACTTC. The entire variable domain, with the rest obtained from reference TRBV11-2 and TRBJ2-5, is as follows: EAGVAQSPRYKIIEKRQSVAFWCNPISGHATLYWYQQILGQGPKLLIQFQNNGVVDDSQLPKDRFSAERLKGVDSTLKIQPAKLEDSAVYLCASSHRLAGPKETQYFGPGTRLLVL.

The V and J genes are TRBV5-1 and TRBJ2-7; maybe TRBD1 (5 bases). The germline CDR1 and CDR2 sequences are SGHRS and YFSETQ. The CDR3 loop spans 13 amino acids. Trimming pared 6 bases from V and 5 bases from J, leaving 15 bases between. The CDR3 reads CASKGRSGNEQYF. The DNA of the CDR3 is TGCGCCAGCAAAGGCAGGTCAGGGAACGAGCAGTACTTC.

The V gene is TRBV30, the J gene TRBJ2-7; 14 positions agree with TRBD2. The CDR3 extends over 17 amino acids. V lost 0 bases to trimming and J lost 2 bases; unmatched junction nucleotides: 6. Germline V gives CDR1 GTSNPN, CDR2 SVGIG (reference sequence). CDR3 nucleotides: TGTGCCTGGAGTGTGGGACTAGCGGGAGTGGGGGCCTACGAGCAGTACTTC. Protein sequence: CAWSVGLAGVGAYEQYF.

The chain combines TRBV7-8 with TRBJ1-1; 7 bases line up with TRBD1. Trimming at V came to 5 bases and at J to 4 bases, leaving 13 bases not matched to a gene. Per germline, CDR1 SGHVS and CDR2 FQNEAQ. The CDR3 is 16 residues long. CDR3 coding DNA: TGTGCCAGCAGCCTCATGCCGAGACAGGGAGGCACTGAAGCTTTCTTT. Residues: CASSLMPRQGGTEAFF.

The chain couples TRBV27 to TRBJ1-5; D is perhaps TRBD1 (5 bases). V lost 4 bases and J lost 4, with 14 bases in between. The length of the CDR3 is 15 residues. Germline V gene sequence: CDR1 MNHEY, CDR2 SMNVEV (reference sequence). The CDR3 region has the DNA TGTGCCAGCAGTTCTCGGGGGGGAGGTAATCAGCCCCAGCATTTT. Its protein product is CASSSRGGGNQPQHF.

This clone was found a few times. This chain connects TRBV5-4 to TRBJ1-1; D is possibly TRBD1 (5 bases). CDR1 SGHNT and CDR2 YYREEE come from the germline V gene (reference sequence). This CDR3 is 15 amino acids long. Trimming took 1 base from V and 0 from J, leaving 10 bases between them. Here the CDR3 DNA reads TGTGCCAGCAGCTTGCCCCCAGGGATGAACACTGAAGCTTTCTTT. The encoded protein is CASSLPPGMNTEAFF.

Here the CDR3 reads CAWEGVGSGRPDTQYF. The CDR3 coding sequence is TGTGCCTGGGAAGGGGTTGGTAGCGGGAGGCCAGATACGCAGTATTTT. This rearrangement joins TRBV30 to TRBJ2-3; 10 nucleotides line up with TRBD2. Germline V gene data show CDR1 as GTSNPN and CDR2 as SVGIG (reference sequence). V shed 5 bases, J shed 4 bases, and the junction held 12 bases outside the gene matches. The CDR3 runs to 16 residues.

The CDR3 spells CAWRGGEGKRDEKLFF. The CDR3 nucleotides are TGTGCCTGGAGGGGGGGTGAGGGGAAGAGGGATGAAAAACTGTTTTTT. The chain is built from TRBV30 and TRBJ1-4; weak D call: TRBD1 (5 bases). Trimming removed 3 bases at V and 6 bases at J, with 20 bases between. The CDR3 extends over 16 amino acids. CDR1 and CDR2 from the germline V gene are GTSNPN and SVGIG (reference sequence).

The gene calls are TRBV15 and TRBJ2-2; 9 positions agree with TRBD1. V shed 5 bases and J 1 base; nucleotides not matched to a gene: 2. Germline values: CDR1 LNHNV, CDR2 YYDKDF (reference sequence). The CDR3 loop spans 15 amino acids. The CDR3 region is CATSGGQGNTGELFF. CDR3 sequence (DNA): TGTGCCACCAGCGGGGGACAGGGGAACACCGGGGAGCTGTTTTTT.

V is TRBV6-1 and J is TRBJ2-3, with 13 nucleotides matching TRBD2. V was clipped by 7 bases and J by 11 bases; unmatched bases: 9. Germline V gives CDR1 MNHNS, CDR2 SASEGT. There are 14 residues in the CDR3. The CDR3, as DNA: TGTGCCAGCAAATCCGGGACTAGCGGGAACAGGCAGTATTTT. Its protein product is CASKSGTSGNRQYF.

The CDR3 region is CASSLGVFSGATYEQYF. CDR3 bases: TGTGCCAGCAGCTTAGGGGTTTTTAGCGGGGCCACCTACGAGCAGTACTTC. V gene TRBV7-2 combines with J gene TRBJ2-7; 8 nucleotides agree with TRBD2. J was trimmed by 2 bases and V by 1 base; bases with no gene match: 10. Germline lookup yields CDR1 SGHTA and CDR2 FQGNSA. The CDR3 runs to 17 residues.

The gene calls are TRBV30 and TRBJ2-3; D is perhaps TRBD2 (6 bases). The germline gives CDR1 GTSNPN, CDR2 SVGIG (reference sequence). Trimming left V 3 bases short and J 3 bases short, with 19 bases between. This CDR3 spans 16 amino acids. CDR3 amino acids: CAWRPRPGVGTDTQYF. The CDR3 DNA follows: TGTGCCTGGAGGCCCCGCCCGGGAGTGGGGACAGATACGCAGTATTTT.

The genes are TRBV7-9 and TRBJ2-3, with 8 nucleotides matching TRBD2. With 3 bases clipped from V and 2 bases from J, the junction kept 7 bases outside the gene matches. Looked up from germline, CDR1 is SEHNR and CDR2 is FQNEAQ (reference sequence). The CDR3 has 16 residues. The CDR3 spells CASSFKGLAATDTQYF. CDR3 nucleotides: TGTGCCAGCAGCTTTAAAGGACTAGCAGCCACAGATACGCAGTATTTT. The full variable domain, in which reference TRBV7-9 and TRBJ2-3 provide the parts outside the CDR3, is DTGVSQNPRHKITKRGQNVTFRCDPISEHNRLYWYRQTLGQGPEFLTYFQNEAQLEKSRLLSDRFSAERPKGSFSTLEIQRTEQGDSAMYLCASSFKGLAATDTQYFGPGTRLTVL.

The chain employs TRBV5-4 and TRBJ2-7; weak D call: TRBD1 (6 bases). Germline CDR1 reads SGHNT; CDR2 reads YYREEE (reference sequence). V was shortened by 1 base and J by 3 bases, with 14 bases between the two germline ends. The CDR3 runs to 15 residues. The CDR3 DNA follows: TGTGCCAGCAGCTTGACAGGGCCGAGCAACTACGAGCAGTACTTC. This codes for CASSLTGPSNYEQYF.

CDR3 sequence reads: CASRTGRPRWKTQYF. The CDR3 DNA reads as TGTGCCAGCAGAACAGGAAGACCAAGATGGAAGACCCAGTACTTC. The chain combines TRBV27 with TRBJ2-5; a weak D match, TRBD1 (5 bases). This CDR3 contains 15 residues. Germline assignment: CDR1 MNHEY and CDR2 SMNVEV (reference sequence). V lost 6 bases and J 6 bases, leaving 20 bases between the germline ends.

The rearrangement links TRBV15 to TRBJ2-5; the match to TRBD2 covers 13 bases. Looked up from germline, CDR1 is LNHNV and CDR2 is YYDKDF (reference sequence). The CDR3 runs to 18 residues. V was pared by 3 bases and J by 0 bases, with 7 bases of the junction left unmatched. As DNA, the CDR3 is TGTGCCACCAGCAGCGCCGGGACTAGCGGGATAGACCAAGAGACCCAGTACTTC. Its translation: CATSSAGTSGIDQETQYF.

The chain's CDR3 is CASRDTSGKLSDTQYF. The CDR3 region has the DNA TGTGCCAGCAGAGATACTAGCGGGAAGTTGTCAGATACGCAGTATTTT. The chain combines TRBV2 with TRBJ2-3, with 10 bases lining up with TRBD2. V gave up 6 bases and J gave up 4 bases; unmatched junction bases: 10. The CDR3 consists of 16 residues. Germline V gives CDR1 SNHLY, CDR2 FYNNEI.

The J gene is TRBJ1-3, the V gene TRBV9; TRBD1 is a possible D gene (5 bases). V was shortened by 2 bases and J by 0 bases, with 12 bases between the two germline ends. Germline assignment: CDR1 SGDLS and CDR2 YYNGEE. The CDR3 is 16 residues long. This CDR3 is CASSVDSTSSGNTIYF. CDR3 DNA: TGTGCCAGCAGCGTCGACAGTACGAGCTCTGGAAACACCATATATTTT.

This clone was seen a single time. The chain employs TRBV27 and TRBJ2-3, with TRBD2 identical over 10 bases. In germline, CDR1 is MNHEY, CDR2 SMNVEV (reference sequence). The CDR3 is 15 residues long. Trimming at V came to 7 bases and at J to 0 bases, leaving 4 bases not matched to a gene. CDR3 sequence reads: CASKKAGGSTDTQYF. CDR3 DNA sequence: TGTGCCAGCAAAAAAGCGGGAGGGAGCACAGATACGCAGTATTTT.

This clone was recorded once. The rearrangement links TRBV5-1 to TRBJ2-3; the match to TRBD1 covers 8 bases. This CDR3 region has 16 residues. Germline CDR1 reads SGHRS; CDR2 reads YFSETQ. The trim removed 2 bases at V and 3 bases at J, leaving 8 bases unmatched. As DNA, the CDR3 is TGCGCCAGCAGCTTCCCTCAGGGGGCTCGTACAGATACGCAGTATTTT. It codes for CASSFPQGARTDTQYF.

The chain joins TRBV4-3 to TRBJ1-1; D not certain. Trimming took 4 bases from V and 7 from J, leaving 16 bases between them. The CDR3 runs to 14 residues. Germline V gives CDR1 LGHNA, CDR2 YSLEER. The CDR3 region has the DNA TGCGCCAGCAGCCTAGGTGAAGACCAGCGTGAAGCTTTCTTT. Residues: CASSLGEDQREAFF.

This clone was found a few times. This rearrangement joins TRBV7-6 to TRBJ2-7, with a weak D call TRBD1 (6 bases). Germline CDR1 is SGHVS and CDR2 is FNYEAQ. Trimming cost V 5 bases and J 6 bases, with 11 bases left between them. The CDR3 runs to 12 residues. The CDR3 region is CASSNRVGEQYF. The CDR3 coding sequence is TGTGCCAGCAGCAACAGGGTAGGCGAGCAGTACTTC.

V gene TRBV15 combines with J gene TRBJ2-4; D might be TRBD1 (6 bases). Between the trimmed V and J ends, which lost 0 bases and 2 bases, there was a span of 11 bases. CDR3 size: 16 residues. The germline CDR1 and CDR2 sequences are LNHNV and YYDKDF (reference sequence). CDR3 in amino acids: CATSRDRGSPKNIQYF. CDR3 DNA sequence: TGTGCCACCAGCAGAGATAGGGGGTCCCCCAAAAACATTCAGTACTTC.

The genes are TRBV7-2 and TRBJ2-6, with a tentative D call TRBD1 (6 bases). The CDR3 is made up of 16 amino acids. V was cut by 5 bases and J by 2 bases, with 13 bases left in between. The germline V gene encodes CDR1 SGHTA and CDR2 FQGNSA. The CDR3 loop reads CASSQTGLAGANVLTF. CDR3 bases: TGTGCCAGCAGCCAAACAGGGTTGGCTGGGGCCAACGTCCTGACTTTC. Full variable domain (outside the CDR3, taken from reference TRBV7-2 and TRBJ2-6): GAGVSQSPSNKVTEKGKDVELRCDPISGHTALYWYRQSLGQGLEFLIYFQGNSAPDKSGLPSDRFSAERTGGSVSTLTIQRTQQEDSAVYLCASSQTGLAGANVLTFGAGSRLTVL.